The 26 T cell receptor beta chains presented below share a single source sample, sequenced in a study of blood T cell repertoires in COVID-19. Using immunoSEQ multiplex PCR, the repertoire was profiled, and TCRdb retains in-frame clones only, with some absent. The table has about 260,000 clones, approximately 84% seen once. The specimen was peripheral blood. These TCRs come from a woman of 80 years or more with acute or convalescent COVID-19.

The chain links TRBV7-3 to TRBJ2-1; the match to TRBD2 covers 10 bases. Germline V gene lookup returns CDR1 SGHTA and CDR2 FQGTGA. This CDR3 comprises 16 residues. The trim removed 3 bases at V and 1 base at J, leaving 3 bases unmatched. Here the CDR3 DNA reads TGTGCCAGCAGCTTCTCTAGCGGGGGATCCTACAATGAGCAGTTCTTC. This encodes CASSFSSGGSYNEQFF. Full variable domain (outside the CDR3, taken from reference TRBV7-3 and TRBJ2-1): GAGVSQTPSNKVTEKGKYVELRCDPISGHTALYWYRQSLGQGPEFLIYFQGTGAADDSGLPNDRFFAVRPEGSVSTLKIQRTERGDSAVYLCASSFSSGGSYNEQFFGPGTRLTVL.

The V call is TRBV28, the J call TRBJ2-7; 7 bases map to TRBD1. V lost 8 bases to trimming and J lost 0 bases; unmatched junction nucleotides: 13. Germline V gene lookup returns CDR1 MDHEN and CDR2 SYDVKM. This CDR3 spans 16 amino acids. The CDR3, as DNA: TGTGCCAGCTATTCTATTTCGACAGGGAGCTCCTACGAGCAGTACTTC. Its protein product is CASYSISTGSSYEQYF.

The rearrangement links TRBV5-1 to TRBJ2-5; tentatively, D is TRBD1 (5 bases). CDR3 length equals 14 residues. Trimming shortened V by 4 bases and J by 2 bases, and 12 bases separated the two germline ends. The germline CDR1 and CDR2 sequences are SGHRS and YFSETQ. The CDR3 loop is CASSPTSGQETQYF. As DNA, the CDR3 is TGCGCCAGCAGCCCCACCTCAGGGCAAGAGACCCAGTACTTC. Full variable domain (outside the CDR3, taken from reference TRBV5-1 and TRBJ2-5): KAGVTQTPRYLIKTRGQQVTLSCSPISGHRSVSWYQQTPGQGLQFLFEYFSETQRNKGNFPGRFSGRQFSNSRSEMNVSTLELGDSALYLCASSPTSGQETQYFGPGTRLLVL.

The genes are TRBV5-6 and TRBJ2-2, with D uncertain. V was cut by 4 bases and J by 1 base, with 8 bases left in between. CDR1 and CDR2 (germline): SGHDT, YYEEEE. The CDR3 has 14 residues. CDR3 residues: CASSRRVNTGELFF. The CDR3 DNA sequence: TGTGCCAGCAGCCGCCGGGTGAACACCGGGGAGCTGTTTTTT.

This sequence joins TRBV7-9 and TRBJ2-4, with 10 bases that match TRBD2. Losses at the gene ends were 2 bases for V and 3 bases for J; bases not matched to a gene: 10. Germline V CDR1 and CDR2: SEHNR, FQNEAQ (reference sequence). This CDR3 has 18 amino acids. The CDR3 protein is CASSLLAGADKSKNIQYF. The CDR3 region has the DNA TGTGCCAGCAGCTTACTAGCGGGAGCGGATAAGAGCAAAAACATTCAGTACTTC.

The chain carries TRBV5-6 and TRBJ2-5; 8 bases fit TRBD1. V gave up 4 bases and J gave up 3 bases; unmatched junction bases: 8. Germline CDR1 and CDR2: SGHDT and YYEEEE. There are 15 residues in the CDR3. Here the CDR3 DNA reads TGTGCCAGCAGCCCCCGTACAGGGGGAGAAGAGACCCAGTACTTC. This sequence encodes CASSPRTGGEETQYF.

The genes are TRBV5-4 and TRBJ2-2; perhaps TRBD2 as D (7 bases). The CDR3 is 17 amino acids. V lost 6 bases and J 1 base, leaving 19 bases between the germline ends. Germline V gene sequence: CDR1 SGHNT, CDR2 YYREEE (reference sequence). The CDR3 region is CASTKRGGAKNTGELFF. CDR3 DNA sequence: TGTGCCAGCACCAAGAGGGGGGGGGCGAAGAACACCGGGGAGCTGTTTTTT.

The CDR3 reads CASSPGQDNYGYTF. CDR3 bases: TGTGCCAGCTCCCCGGGACAGGACAACTATGGCTACACCTTC. The genes are TRBV18 and TRBJ1-2; 8 bases are a match to TRBD1. V lost 6 bases, J lost 2 bases, and 5 bases stayed unmatched. This CDR3 region has 14 residues. Germline V CDR1 and CDR2: KGHSH, LQKENI.

This chain uses TRBV10-3 with TRBJ2-1; D may be TRBD2 (5 bases). CDR1 and CDR2 from the germline V gene are ENHRY and SYGVKD. The V end was cut by 3 bases, the J end by 5 bases, with 8 bases between. This CDR3 region has 13 residues. Here the CDR3 reads CAISDGENNEQFF. In DNA form, the CDR3 reads TGTGCCATCAGTGACGGGGAAAACAATGAGCAGTTCTTC.

The chain employs TRBV25-1 and TRBJ2-7; 8 bases fit TRBD2. J lost 5 bases, V lost 4 bases, and 10 bases had no gene match. The CDR3 consists of 15 residues. The germline CDR1 and CDR2 sequences are MGHDK and SYGVNS. In nucleotides, the CDR3 is TGTGCCAGCAGTGGCGCCGGGCGGGAGGCAAACGAGCAGTACTTC. Translated, it gives CASSGAGREANEQYF.

V and J are TRBV11-2 and TRBJ2-7, with D possibly being TRBD1 (6 bases). V was pared by 3 bases and J by 4 bases, with 7 bases between. The CDR3 contains 12 residues. CDR1 is SGHAT, CDR2 FQNNGV, per germline. This chain's CDR3 is CASSLDRYEQYF. The CDR3 DNA reads as TGTGCCAGCAGCTTGGACAGATACGAGCAGTACTTC.

This chain uses TRBV5-4 with TRBJ1-3; TRBD1 matches 8 bases. The CDR3 contains 15 residues. CDR1 and CDR2 (germline): SGHNT, YYREEE (reference sequence). Germline trimming cut 0 bases from V and 4 bases from J; bases unmatched to any gene: 3. The DNA for the CDR3 is TGTGCCAGCAGCTTGGGGGGGACAGGCGGAAACACCATATATTTT. Its protein is CASSLGGTGGNTIYF.

This chain joins TRBV7-2 and TRBJ2-1; D may be TRBD2 (6 bases). The CDR3 is made up of 15 amino acids. V shed 3 bases and J shed 4 bases, with 13 bases lying between them. Germline V gene lookup returns CDR1 SGHTA and CDR2 FQGNSA. The CDR3 coding sequence is TGTGCCAGCAGCTTTCGACTAGTACCTTACAATGAGCAGTTCTTC. This sequence encodes CASSFRLVPYNEQFF.

The CDR3 DNA is TGTGCCAGCACCGTTATCCCCCCGCGGGGTGCATCAAATACGCAGTATTTT. The encoded protein is CASTVIPPRGASNTQYF. The rearrangement joins TRBV2 to TRBJ2-3, with D perhaps TRBD2 (6 bases). Germline loops: CDR1 SNHLY, CDR2 FYNNEI. There are 17 residues in the CDR3. V was trimmed by 7 bases and J by 7 bases, leaving 27 bases between them.

The chain has TRBV4-2 and TRBJ1-2, with 9 bases lining up with TRBD1. CDR1 LGHNA and CDR2 YNFKEQ come from the germline V gene. The J segment lost 2 bases and the V segment lost 4 bases, leaving 2 bases of the junction unmatched. This CDR3 contains 14 residues. The CDR3 DNA sequence: TGTGCCAGCAGCCGAGGACAGGGGAACTATGGCTACACCTTC. This codes for CASSRGQGNYGYTF.

V gene TRBV28 combines with J gene TRBJ1-2; 9 bases are shared with TRBD1. V shed 5 bases, J shed 4 bases, and the junction held 5 bases outside the gene matches. Germline values: CDR1 MDHEN, CDR2 SYDVKM. The CDR3 loop spans 14 amino acids. In DNA form, the CDR3 reads TGTGCCAGCAGTCTGACAGGGGGAAGCTATGGCTACACCTTC. Protein sequence: CASSLTGGSYGYTF.

The CDR3 DNA reads as TGTGCCAGCAGCCAGGACAGGGAGTCACCCCTCCACTTT. This gives the protein CASSQDRESPLHF. V gene TRBV3-1 (or the pseudogene TRBV3-2) combines with J gene TRBJ1-6, with TRBD1 matching over 8 bases. CDR3 length equals 13 residues. Germline V gene lookup returns CDR1 LGHDT and CDR2 YNNKEL (reference sequence). J was trimmed by 10 bases and V by 3 bases; bases with no gene match: 2.

This clone was seen more than once but under ten times. The CDR3 sequence: CASSEGTAQETQYF. The CDR3 DNA follows: TGTGCCAGCAGTGAAGGGACAGCCCAAGAGACCCAGTACTTC. This rearrangement joins TRBV6-1 to TRBJ2-5, with D perhaps TRBD1 (6 bases). The V end lost 1 base, the J end lost 1 base, and 7 bases lay between the germline ends. The CDR3 has 14 residues. The germline V gene has CDR1 MNHNS and CDR2 SASEGT.

The CDR3 sequence: CSVELGQGTGELFF. CDR3 DNA sequence: TGCAGCGTTGAGTTGGGGCAGGGCACCGGGGAGCTGTTTTTT. The chain employs TRBV29-1 and TRBJ2-2, with D tentatively TRBD1 (5 bases). This CDR3 is 14 amino acids long. The germline gives CDR1 SQVTM, CDR2 ANQGSEA. The ends were cut back, 3 bases at V and 4 bases at J, with 12 bases in the middle.

CDR3 coding DNA: TGTGCCAGCAGCTTAGCGAACAGCAATTCACCCCTCCACTTT. Its protein is CASSLANSNSPLHF. The chain links TRBV7-9 to TRBJ1-6; D is uncertain. This CDR3 has 14 residues. CDR1 SEHNR and CDR2 FQNEAQ come from the germline V gene (reference sequence). The V gene lost 0 bases and the J gene lost 7 bases, with 7 bases spanning the gap. The full variable domain, with the rest looked up from reference TRBV7-9 and TRBJ1-6, is DTGVSQNPRHKITKRGQNVTFRCDPISEHNRLYWYRQTLGQGPEFLTYFQNEAQLEKSRLLSDRFSAERPKGSFSTLEIQRTEQGDSAMYLCASSLANSNSPLHFGNGTRLTVT.

DNA of the CDR3: TGTGCCAGCGGATTGACAGATAATTCACCCCTCCACTTT. It encodes CASGLTDNSPLHF. V usage is TRBV2 and J usage is TRBJ1-6, with a tentative D call TRBD1 (5 bases). Trimming removed 8 bases from V and 5 bases from J, with 10 bases in between. The CDR3 runs to 13 residues. Germline-derived CDR1 and CDR2 are SNHLY and FYNNEI. Combining the CDR3 with reference TRBV2 and TRBJ1-6 gives the whole variable domain EPEVTQTPSHQVTQMGQEVILRCVPISNHLYFYWYRQILGQKVEFLVSFYNNEISEKSEIFDDQFSVERPDGSNFTLKIRSTKLEDSAMYFCASGLTDNSPLHFGNGTRLTVT.

The chain links TRBV9 to TRBJ1-2, with 9 nucleotides matching TRBD1. Germline values: CDR1 SGDLS, CDR2 YYNGEE. This CDR3 is built from 15 residues. With 2 bases clipped from V and 2 bases from J, the junction kept 4 bases outside the gene matches. The CDR3 loop reads CASSVSGQGNYGYTF. For the CDR3, the DNA is TGTGCCAGCAGCGTCTCGGGACAGGGCAACTATGGCTACACCTTC.

In DNA form, the CDR3 reads TGTGCCAGCAGTGAGGGACAGGGTCGGTCACCCCTCCACTTT. Its translation is CASSEGQGRSPLHF. The chain links TRBV6-2 or TRBV6-3 to TRBJ1-6; 9 nucleotides align to TRBD1. Germline CDR1 MNHEY, CDR2 SVGEGT. Germline trimming cut 5 bases from V and 10 bases from J; bases unmatched to any gene: 6. The CDR3 spans 14 residues.

This chain uses TRBV11-2 with TRBJ1-1; D is perhaps TRBD1 (6 bases). Germline CDR1 is SGHAT and CDR2 is FQNNGV. The CDR3 has 16 residues. Trimming stripped 1 base from V and 1 base from J, with 13 bases between. The CDR3 DNA is TGTGCCAGCAGCTTAGCACCGGGACAAGGGAACACTGAAGCTTTCTTT. It is translated as CASSLAPGQGNTEAFF.

This chain connects TRBV30 to TRBJ1-1, with no clear D. Deletions cut 1 base from V and 8 bases from J, with 8 bases between. The CDR3 consists of 11 residues. Germline V CDR1 and CDR2: GTSNPN, SVGIG (reference sequence). In DNA, the CDR3 is TGTGCCTGGAGTGACTCCAGGGAAGCTTTCTTT. Amino acid sequence: CAWSDSREAFF.

The genes are TRBV30 and TRBJ2-7, with unresolved D. The germline CDR1 and CDR2 sequences are GTSNPN and SVGIG (reference sequence). V lost 1 base to trimming and J lost 4 bases, with 8 bases between them. The CDR3 length is 12 residues. DNA of the CDR3: TGTGCCTGGAGTGCCAGAAATTACGAGCAGTACTTC. Translation gives CAWSARNYEQYF.